The sample holds a few counts of the clone carrying this TCR beta chain. The antigen is unknown. This entry comes from a study of identical twins. Unique molecular identifiers were present on the cDNA, and a universal primer site came from template switching. TCRdb processed the 5' RACE reads anew with MiXCR; each CDR3 protein has one entry. The sample yields some 600,000 distinct CDR3 sequences, around 7.5% seen once. This CDR3 comprises 17 residues. V was trimmed by 1 base and J by 0 bases, leaving 10 bases between them. The germline CDR1 and CDR2 sequences are SGHTA and FQGNSA. Study-wide findings and caveats: Fewer insertions characterized abundant cord blood beta clonotypes, whereas memory repertoires showed none.

The data were also submitted as part of a second study, on yellow fever vaccine responses in identical twins. Per that study: Reportedly, the response of twins' T cells to the vaccine seemed partly convergent, partly personalized.

The source of this sequence is a woman under 30 in good health. This rearrangement joins TRBV7-2 to TRBJ2-6; weak D call: TRBD1 (6 bases). Sequencing was done on a sample of PBMCs. The CDR3 sequence: CASSLGAGVSGANVLTF. The CDR3 coding sequence is TGTGCCAGCAGCTTAGGCGCAGGGGTCTCTGGGGCCAACGTCCTGACTTTC. Drawing the rest from reference TRBV7-2 and TRBJ2-6, the complete variable domain is GAGVSQSPSNKVTEKGKDVELRCDPISGHTALYWYRQSLGQGLEFLIYFQGNSAPDKSGLPSDRFSAERTGGSVSTLTIQRTQQEDSAVYLCASSLGAGVSGANVLTFGAGSRLTVL.